The 21 T cell receptor beta chains reported below all come from one sample, sequenced in a study of cytomegalovirus exposure and HLA in healthy donors. PCR used 60 Vbeta primers and 13 Jbeta primers. Sequencing used immunoSEQ multiplex PCR; TCRdb keeps in-frame clones, though not all of them. The table has 150,000 or so clones, about 80% seen once. Sequencing used PBMCs. The source is a man aged 35-49 years in good health and CMV-seropositive.

The rearrangement links TRBV28 to TRBJ2-3, with D maybe TRBD2 (7 bases). Looked up from germline, CDR1 is MDHEN and CDR2 is SYDVKM. Deletions cut 6 bases from V and 0 bases from J, with 16 bases between. This CDR3 has 16 amino acids. CDR3 sequence reads: CASRGGGHPSTDTQYF. The CDR3, as DNA: TGTGCCAGCAGGGGAGGGGGGCATCCAAGCACAGATACGCAGTATTTT. Based on the CDR3 plus reference TRBV28 and TRBJ2-3, the full variable domain is DVKVTQSSRYLVKRTGEKVFLECVQDMDHENMFWYRQDPGLGLRLIYFSYDVKMKEKGDIPEGYSVSREKKERFSLILESASTNQTSMYLCASRGGGHPSTDTQYFGPGTRLTVL.

The CDR3 nucleotides read TGCAGCGTTAGTGGGGTAGCGGGAGACGAGGAGACCCAGTACTTC. It codes for CSVSGVAGDEETQYF. The genes are TRBV29-1 and TRBJ2-5; 9 bases are a match to TRBD2. The CDR3 runs 15 residues. Germline values: CDR1 SQVTM, CDR2 ANQGSEA. The ends lost 5 bases at V and 5 bases at J; junction bases unmatched: 12.

The chain employs TRBV5-8 and TRBJ1-4; D not resolved. In germline, CDR1 is SGHTS, CDR2 YDEGEE. This CDR3 spans 18 amino acids. Trimming removed 1 base from V and 7 bases from J, with 23 bases in between. The CDR3: CASSLSKSPPAGSEKLFF. The CDR3 nucleotides read TGTGCCAGCAGCTTGTCGAAGAGCCCTCCTGCTGGGAGTGAAAAACTGTTTTTT.

V gene TRBV5-4 combines with J gene TRBJ2-2; 13 bases fit TRBD2. The CDR3 length is 16 residues. With V trimmed by 4 bases and J by 5 bases, 5 bases remained unmatched. In germline, CDR1 is SGHNT, CDR2 YYREEE (reference sequence). The CDR3 sequence: CASSLMTSGRTGELFF. In DNA form, the CDR3 reads TGTGCCAGCAGCCTTATGACTAGCGGGAGGACCGGGGAGCTGTTTTTT.

The chain combines TRBV6-6 with TRBJ1-2; D is perhaps TRBD1 (5 bases). Trimming stripped 5 bases from V and 2 bases from J, with 9 bases between. In germline, CDR1 is MNHNY, CDR2 SVGAGI (reference sequence). There are 13 residues in the CDR3. The CDR3 DNA follows: TGTGCCAGCAGTCCGACAGAAAACTATGGCTACACCTTC. This translates into CASSPTENYGYTF.

This rearrangement joins TRBV7-9 to TRBJ1-4; 8 nucleotides line up with TRBD1. V was pared by 5 bases and J by 2 bases, with 7 bases of the junction left unmatched. This CDR3 has 16 amino acids. Germline-derived CDR1 and CDR2 are SEHNR and FQNEAQ (reference sequence). The CDR3 region is CASSPDREGTNEKLFF. The CDR3 DNA reads as TGTGCCAGCAGCCCGGACAGGGAAGGGACTAATGAAAAACTGTTTTTT.

V gene TRBV13 combines with J gene TRBJ2-7; D unclear. V was clipped by 5 bases and J by 1 base, with 9 bases between them. Germline loops: CDR1 PRHDT, CDR2 FYEKMQ (reference sequence). CDR3 length: 13 amino acids. In DNA form, the CDR3 reads TGTGCCAGCAGCCCCCCGAGATCCTACGAGCAGTACTTC. Protein product: CASSPPRSYEQYF. Looking up the rest from reference TRBV13 and TRBJ2-7 gives the full variable domain: AAGVIQSPRHLIKEKRETATLKCYPIPRHDTVYWYQQGPGQDPQFLISFYEKMQSDKGSIPDRFSAQQFSDYHSELNMSSLELGDSALYFCASSPPRSYEQYFGPGTRLTVT.

This chain connects TRBV20-1 to TRBJ2-5; D gene ambiguous. V was clipped by 5 bases and J by 5 bases, with 3 bases between them. This CDR3 has 9 residues. CDR1 and CDR2 (germline): DFQATT, SNEGSKA (reference sequence). CDR3 coding DNA: TGCAGTGCTCGGGAGACCCAGTACTTC. This gives the protein CSARETQYF.

The gene calls are TRBV5-1 and TRBJ2-7, with TRBD2 as a possible D gene (6 bases). The CDR3 contains 15 residues. Trimming left V 1 base short and J 3 bases short, with 14 bases between. Germline CDR1 is SGHRS and CDR2 is YFSETQ. The CDR3 DNA reads TGCGCCAGCAGCTTGATGCCGACGGGAGTCTACGAGCAGTACTTC. This sequence encodes CASSLMPTGVYEQYF.

The chain joins TRBV6-6 to TRBJ1-2; the D is unclear. CDR3 length: 15 amino acids. Germline-derived CDR1 and CDR2 are MNHNY and SVGAGI (reference sequence). V shed 4 bases and J shed 4 bases, with 16 bases lying between them. This CDR3 is CASSSGVAVSYGYTF. CDR3 sequence (DNA): TGTGCCAGCAGTTCCGGGGTGGCAGTGAGCTATGGCTACACCTTC.

The V call is TRBV7-2, the J call TRBJ2-7; 10 nucleotides line up with TRBD2. CDR3 length: 17 amino acids. Germline CDR1 and CDR2: SGHTA and FQGNSA. The ends lost 4 bases at V and 4 bases at J; junction bases unmatched: 13. The CDR3 loop reads CASSSLSSLAGKYEQYF. The CDR3 nucleotides read TGTGCCAGCAGCTCCCTTAGTTCACTAGCGGGAAAGTACGAGCAGTACTTC. The complete variable domain, with remaining parts taken from reference TRBV7-2 and TRBJ2-7, reads GAGVSQSPSNKVTEKGKDVELRCDPISGHTALYWYRQSLGQGLEFLIYFQGNSAPDKSGLPSDRFSAERTGGSVSTLTIQRTQQEDSAVYLCASSSLSSLAGKYEQYFGPGTRLTVT.

The V and J genes are TRBV18 and TRBJ1-2; maybe TRBD1 (6 bases). This CDR3 region has 15 residues. Per germline, CDR1 KGHSH and CDR2 LQKENI. Trimming took 5 bases from V and 5 from J, leaving 18 bases between them. CDR3 in DNA: TGTGCCAGCTCAGCCACGAAACAGGGATTATATGGCTACACCTTC. It specifies CASSATKQGLYGYTF. Drawing the rest from reference TRBV18 and TRBJ1-2, the complete variable domain is NAGVMQNPRHLVRRRGQEARLRCSPMKGHSHVYWYRQLPEEGLKFMVYLQKENIIDESGMPKERFSAEFPKEGPSILRIQQVVRGDSAAYFCASSATKQGLYGYTFGSGTRLTVV.

V usage is TRBV11-3 and J usage is TRBJ2-7, with D tentatively TRBD1 (6 bases). The CDR3 has 15 amino acids. V was shortened by 5 bases and J by 6 bases, with 20 bases between the two germline ends. CDR1 is SGHNT, CDR2 YENEEA, per germline. The CDR3 is CASSSTGTPGSEQYF. Written as DNA, the CDR3 is TGTGCCAGCAGCAGTACCGGGACACCCGGGTCCGAGCAGTACTTC.

The chain combines TRBV28 with TRBJ2-4; TRBD1 matches at 10 bases. Germline V CDR1 and CDR2: MDHEN, SYDVKM. V was clipped by 6 bases and J by 9 bases; unmatched bases: 5. The CDR3 length is 13 residues. The CDR3 bases are TGTGCCAGCAGCCGGACAGGGGGGAGCATTCAGTACTTC. This sequence encodes CASSRTGGSIQYF.

The chain is built from TRBV7-2 and TRBJ2-7, with 9 positions matching TRBD1. The CDR3 covers 14 residues. Germline values: CDR1 SGHTA, CDR2 FQGNSA. V lost 3 bases, J lost 3 bases, and 3 bases stayed unmatched. In DNA, the CDR3 is TGTGCCAGCAGCTTGGACAGGGGTGACTACGAGCAGTACTTC. As protein: CASSLDRGDYEQYF.

The rearrangement uses TRBV28 and TRBJ1-2, with D maybe TRBD1 (6 bases). The CDR3 has 16 residues. Trimming cost V 4 bases and J 6 bases, with 21 bases left between them. Germline V gives CDR1 MDHEN, CDR2 SYDVKM. This chain's CDR3 is CASSSPGWGGFDGYTF. The CDR3 DNA is TGTGCCAGCAGTTCTCCCGGGTGGGGGGGCTTCGATGGCTACACCTTC.

This chain joins TRBV25-1 and TRBJ2-7, with no clear D. This CDR3 contains 13 residues. Trimming cost V 2 bases and J 6 bases, with 11 bases left between them. Germline loops: CDR1 MGHDK, CDR2 SYGVNS. The CDR3 spells CASSEGYSGEQYF. The CDR3, as DNA: TGTGCCAGCAGTGAAGGCTATTCGGGCGAGCAGTACTTC.

The chain has TRBV15 and TRBJ2-1; 9 bases match TRBD2. Germline CDR1 and CDR2: LNHNV and YYDKDF (reference sequence). Trimming removed 3 bases from V and 0 bases from J; junction bases left unmatched: 6. This CDR3 contains 17 residues. The CDR3 DNA follows: TGTGCCACCAGCAGGTGGACTAGCGCAAGCTCCTACAATGAGCAGTTCTTC. This sequence encodes CATSRWTSASSYNEQFF.

This chain joins TRBV28 and TRBJ1-2; 7 nucleotides line up with TRBD1. CDR3 length: 16 amino acids. J was trimmed by 5 bases and V by 3 bases; bases with no gene match: 12. Germline V CDR1 and CDR2: MDHEN, SYDVKM. CDR3 region: CASSFWDSGPTYGYTF. The DNA of the CDR3 is TGTGCCAGCAGTTTTTGGGACAGCGGGCCGACTTATGGCTACACCTTC.

The CDR3 DNA reads TGTGCCAGCAGCTCGCTGACAGGGCCCCACGAGCAGTACTTC. Amino acids: CASSSLTGPHEQYF. The rearrangement uses TRBV11-2 and TRBJ2-7; 7 bases are shared with TRBD1. This CDR3 comprises 14 residues. Germline lookup yields CDR1 SGHAT and CDR2 FQNNGV. J was trimmed by 5 bases and V by 4 bases; bases with no gene match: 8.

V gene TRBV5-6 combines with J gene TRBJ2-1, with 10 bases lining up with TRBD2. V lost 4 bases, J lost 12 bases, and 1 base stayed unmatched. This CDR3 is 11 amino acids long. The germline gives CDR1 SGHDT, CDR2 YYEEEE. The CDR3 loop is CASSTSGMQFF. CDR3 DNA sequence: TGTGCCAGCAGCACTAGCGGGATGCAGTTCTTC.